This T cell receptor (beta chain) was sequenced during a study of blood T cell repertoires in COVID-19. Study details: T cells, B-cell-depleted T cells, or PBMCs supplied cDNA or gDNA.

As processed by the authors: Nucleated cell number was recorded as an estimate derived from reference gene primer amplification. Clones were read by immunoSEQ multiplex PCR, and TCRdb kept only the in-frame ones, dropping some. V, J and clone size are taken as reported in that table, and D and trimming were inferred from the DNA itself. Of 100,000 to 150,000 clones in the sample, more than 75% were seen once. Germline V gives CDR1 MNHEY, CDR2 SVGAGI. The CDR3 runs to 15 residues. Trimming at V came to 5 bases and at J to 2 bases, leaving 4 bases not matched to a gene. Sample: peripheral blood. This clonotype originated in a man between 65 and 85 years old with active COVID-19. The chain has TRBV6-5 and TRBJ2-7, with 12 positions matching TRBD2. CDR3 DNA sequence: TGTGCCAGCAGTCGGGGACTAGCGGGCACCTACGAGCAGTACTTC. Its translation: CASSRGLAGTYEQYF.